This TCR beta chain was identified in a study of blood T cell repertoires in COVID-19. The overall study: PBMCs, B-cell-depleted T cells, or T cells provided the cDNA or gDNA that made up the material.

TCRdb keeps only in-frame clones here, not all; method: immunoSEQ multiplex PCR. The profile shows approximately 200,000 clones, roughly 81% of them singletons. This TCR came from a man in his forties or fifties with acute or convalescent COVID-19. Sequenced input: peripheral blood.

CDR3 nucleotides: TGTGCCAGCTCACCCCAGGACAGGGATTCACCCCTCCACTTT. It codes for CASSPQDRDSPLHF. V is TRBV18 and J is TRBJ1-6, with 8 nucleotides matching TRBD1. The ends lost 3 bases at V and 8 bases at J; junction bases unmatched: 3. This CDR3 region has 14 residues. The V gene's germline CDR1 is KGHSH and CDR2 LQKENI.